The 24 T cell receptor beta chains below all came from one sample that was sequenced in a study of T-cell memory formation after mild COVID-19. TCRdb analysed the 5' RACE reads with MiXCR anew, one entry per CDR3 protein. The profile shows fewer than 140,000 distinct CDR3 sequences, roughly 12% of them singletons. Material for sequencing was PBMCs or a T cell subset sorted from them (not recorded which). The receptors stem from an adult woman who had mild COVID-19 (a few samples of this study predate the infection). Cell type and time point are not known.

This chain links TRBV6-2 or TRBV6-3 with TRBJ2-7; tentatively, D is TRBD2 (5 bases). V was cut by 5 bases and J by 2 bases, with 16 bases left in between. The CDR3 consists of 15 residues. The germline CDR1 and CDR2 sequences are MNHEY and SVGEGT. For the CDR3, the DNA is TGTGCCAGCAGTGACCTCGGACTTACCGCCTACGAGCAGTACTTC. Translation: CASSDLGLTAYEQYF.

This chain uses TRBV24-1 with TRBJ2-3, with D perhaps matching TRBD2 (6 bases). Germline V lookup: CDR1 KGHDR, CDR2 SFDVKD. The V gene lost 4 bases and the J gene lost 4 bases, with 17 bases spanning the gap. This CDR3 contains 16 residues. CDR3 sequence (DNA): TGTGCCACCAGTGACCGCCTCCGGGACTTCGCAGATACGCAGTATTTT. Protein sequence: CATSDRLRDFADTQYF.

The genes are TRBV7-9 and TRBJ2-1; D call uncertain. V gave up 5 bases and J gave up 8 bases, with 16 bases separating them. This CDR3 region has 14 residues. From germline, CDR1 is SEHNR and CDR2 FQNEAQ (reference sequence). This chain's CDR3 is CASSVTEHFDEQFF. The CDR3 coding sequence is TGTGCCAGCAGCGTCACGGAGCATTTCGATGAGCAGTTCTTC. The full variable domain, completed using reference TRBV7-9 and TRBJ2-1, is DTGVSQNPRHKITKRGQNVTFRCDPISEHNRLYWYRQTLGQGPEFLTYFQNEAQLEKSRLLSDRFSAERPKGSFSTLEIQRTEQGDSAMYLCASSVTEHFDEQFFGPGTRLTVL.

This clonotype was recorded a few times. The chain uses TRBV27 and TRBJ2-2; D might be TRBD2 (6 bases). From germline, CDR1 is MNHEY and CDR2 SMNVEV (reference sequence). There are 15 residues in the CDR3. The germline V and J ends were trimmed by 6 bases and 2 bases, with 13 bases remaining between them. The DNA for the CDR3 is TGTGCCAGCAGGCCTTTTAGCGGAAACACCGGGGAGCTGTTTTTT. Amino acid sequence: CASRPFSGNTGELFF.

CDR3 sequence: CASSSAQDTQYF. The CDR3 bases are TGTGCCAGCAGCTCTGCGCAGGATACGCAGTATTTT. The chain carries TRBV7-9 and TRBJ2-3; no clear D gene. The germline V gene has CDR1 SEHNR and CDR2 FQNEAQ (reference sequence). The germline V and J ends were trimmed by 4 bases and 6 bases, with 8 bases remaining between them. There are 12 residues in the CDR3.

This clonotype has at least ten counts. The chain combines TRBV9 with TRBJ2-3; 15 positions agree with TRBD2. V trimming: 4 bases; J trimming: 4 bases; junction bases outside the gene matches: 4. The length of the CDR3 is 16 residues. Per germline, CDR1 SGDLS and CDR2 YYNGEE. The CDR3 region is CASSLGLAGGPDTQYF. The CDR3 bases are TGTGCCAGCAGCCTTGGACTAGCGGGAGGGCCAGATACGCAGTATTTT.

This chain links TRBV24-1 with TRBJ2-7; D may be TRBD1 or TRBD2 (5 bases each). Germline V gene sequence: CDR1 KGHDR, CDR2 SFDVKD. V was trimmed by 3 bases and J by 3 bases, leaving 5 bases between them. The CDR3 length is 12 residues. The DNA for the CDR3 is TGTGCCACCAGTGATGGGGGCTACGAGCAGTACTTC. Translated: CATSDGGYEQYF.

This clonotype was counted between two and nine times. The genes are TRBV20-1 and TRBJ2-7; no definite D call. V lost 0 bases and J 2 bases, leaving 8 bases between the germline ends. Germline assignment: CDR1 DFQATT and CDR2 SNEGSKA (reference sequence). The CDR3 is made up of 13 amino acids. The chain's CDR3 is CSARDLRTYEQYF. DNA of the CDR3: TGCAGTGCTAGAGATTTAAGGACCTACGAGCAGTACTTC.

The V and J genes are TRBV5-1 and TRBJ2-1; TRBD1 is a possible D gene (5 bases). Germline V gives CDR1 SGHRS, CDR2 YFSETQ. V was trimmed by 0 bases and J by 2 bases, leaving 15 bases between them. The CDR3 consists of 17 residues. The CDR3 loop reads CASSLAAGFGAYNEQFF. The DNA for the CDR3 is TGCGCCAGCAGCTTGGCCGCAGGGTTTGGGGCCTACAATGAGCAGTTCTTC.

The gene calls are TRBV29-1 and TRBJ2-7; no clear D. Germline lookup yields CDR1 SQVTM and CDR2 ANQGSEA. Trimming pared 5 bases from V and 0 bases from J, leaving 5 bases between. The CDR3 runs 11 residues. CDR3 in DNA: TGCAGCGTTCAGGACTCCTACGAGCAGTACTTC. Protein product: CSVQDSYEQYF.

The rearrangement uses TRBV5-6 and TRBJ1-5; D gene uncertain. Germline-derived CDR1 and CDR2 are SGHDT and YYEEEE. V dropped 4 bases and J dropped 5 bases, with 10 bases sitting between them. The CDR3 covers 13 residues. CDR3 sequence: CASSLASDQPQHF. The DNA of the CDR3 is TGTGCCAGCAGCCTGGCCTCGGATCAGCCCCAGCATTTT.

The chain couples TRBV4-2 to TRBJ2-3; no clear D. The CDR3 totals 17 residues. V gave up 1 base and J gave up 0 bases, with 14 bases separating them. From germline, CDR1 is LGHNA and CDR2 YNFKEQ. Here the CDR3 reads CASSQGKMITSTDTQYF. The CDR3 DNA is TGTGCCAGCAGCCAAGGGAAAATGATAACCAGCACAGATACGCAGTATTTT.

The V gene is TRBV12-3 or TRBV12-4, the J gene TRBJ1-1, with D unresolved. There are 15 residues in the CDR3. The V end was cut by 3 bases, the J end by 5 bases, with 16 bases between. This CDR3 is CASSFATSGGTEAFF. DNA of the CDR3: TGTGCCAGCAGTTTCGCGACTTCAGGTGGGACTGAAGCTTTCTTT.

This clonotype occurred many times. The chain joins TRBV18 to TRBJ2-1; D ambiguous. V was shortened by 2 bases and J by 0 bases, with 14 bases between the two germline ends. The V gene's germline CDR1 is KGHSH and CDR2 LQKENI. The CDR3 sequence is 17 residues long. The DNA for the CDR3 is TGTGCCAGCTCACCATTGGCGCTGCCAAGCTCCTACAATGAGCAGTTCTTC. Its protein product is CASSPLALPSSYNEQFF.

This clonotype was observed at least ten times. J is TRBJ1-2 and V is TRBV7-6; D is unclear. Germline V gene sequence: CDR1 SGHVS, CDR2 FNYEAQ. This CDR3 has 12 residues. The ends were cut back, 1 base at V and 4 bases at J, with 4 bases in the middle. CDR3 nucleotides: TGTGCCAGCAGCTTAGATGGCTATGGCTACACCTTC. It is translated as CASSLDGYGYTF. The whole variable domain, filled in from reference TRBV7-6 and TRBJ1-2, reads GAGVSQSPRYKVTKRGQDVALRCDPISGHVSLYWYRQALGQGPEFLTYFNYEAQQDKSGLPNDRFSAERPEGSISTLTIQRTEQRDSAMYRCASSLDGYGYTFGSGTRLTVV.

This clonotype was observed at least ten times. The chain links TRBV24-1 to TRBJ2-3; D remains unclear. The V gene's germline CDR1 is KGHDR and CDR2 SFDVKD. The CDR3 runs to 15 residues. The V and J ends lost 6 bases and 0 bases respectively, with 12 bases between them. The CDR3 DNA sequence: TGTGCCACCAGTCACCGTTCGCCTAGCACAGATACGCAGTATTTT. It codes for CATSHRSPSTDTQYF.

The V gene is TRBV27, the J gene TRBJ1-5; 7 bases agree with TRBD1. The ends lost 6 bases at V and 6 bases at J; junction bases unmatched: 8. The CDR3 loop spans 14 amino acids. In germline, CDR1 is MNHEY, CDR2 SMNVEV (reference sequence). CDR3 sequence (DNA): TGTGCCAGCAGGAGACAGGGTAGGGGTCAGCCCCAGCATTTT. Its translation is CASRRQGRGQPQHF.

V and J are TRBV5-5 and TRBJ2-3; 11 bases agree with TRBD2. This CDR3 comprises 16 residues. The V gene end was trimmed by 4 bases and the J gene end by 10 bases; junction bases not matched to a gene: 14. From germline, CDR1 is SGHKS and CDR2 YYEKEE (reference sequence). CDR3 bases: TGTGCCAGCAGCCCCCCTTTAGCGGGAGGGCCGTCGGCGCAGTATTTT. Protein sequence: CASSPPLAGGPSAQYF. The whole variable domain, remainder taken from reference TRBV5-5 and TRBJ2-3, is DAGVTQSPTHLIKTRGQQVTLRCSPISGHKSVSWYQQVLGQGPQFIFQYYEKEERGRGNFPDRFSARQFPNYSSELNVNALLLGDSALYLCASSPPLAGGPSAQYFGPGTRLTVL.

This clonotype has just a few counts. The CDR3 protein is CSVGDRSYEQYF. The CDR3 bases are TGCAGCGTTGGGGACCGCTCCTACGAGCAGTACTTC. The rearrangement joins TRBV29-1 to TRBJ2-7; D possibly matches TRBD1 or TRBD2 (5 bases each). The CDR3 sequence is 12 residues long. Germline V lookup: CDR1 SQVTM, CDR2 ANQGSEA. V lost 4 bases to trimming and J lost 0 bases, with 7 bases between them.

The chain carries TRBV27 and TRBJ2-7, with TRBD2 matching over 8 bases. V lost 6 bases, J lost 3 bases, and 4 bases stayed unmatched. The germline V gene encodes CDR1 MNHEY and CDR2 SMNVEV (reference sequence). The CDR3 sequence is 13 residues long. CDR3 sequence reads: CASRRGAFYEQYF. Here the CDR3 DNA reads TGTGCCAGCAGGCGGGGGGCATTCTACGAGCAGTACTTC.

The chain couples TRBV6-4 to TRBJ2-3; D is possibly TRBD1 or TRBD2 (6 bases each). V dropped 0 bases and J dropped 4 bases, with 11 bases sitting between them. CDR1 is MRHNA and CDR2 is SNTAGT in the germline V gene. The CDR3 sequence is 15 residues long. CDR3 in amino acids: CASSDSMEGADTQYF. DNA of the CDR3: TGTGCCAGCAGTGACTCGATGGAGGGGGCAGATACGCAGTATTTT.

The chain is built from TRBV4-1 and TRBJ1-1, with D perhaps TRBD1 (6 bases). The V gene lost 4 bases and the J gene lost 3 bases, with 12 bases spanning the gap. This CDR3 is 14 amino acids long. The V gene's germline CDR1 is MGHRA and CDR2 YSYEKL. Here the CDR3 DNA reads TGCGCCAGCAGCCTAGGGGGGGGCTACACTGAAGCTTTCTTT. This sequence encodes CASSLGGGYTEAFF.

This clonotype has a handful of counts. The chain employs TRBV5-4 and TRBJ1-2; TRBD1 might be the D (5 bases). Trimming removed 5 bases at V and 8 bases at J, with 19 bases between. The CDR3 is made up of 14 amino acids. Germline CDR1 is SGHNT and CDR2 is YYREEE (reference sequence). The CDR3 region is CASREGRYARGYTF. For the CDR3, the DNA is TGTGCCAGCAGGGAGGGACGCTACGCTAGGGGCTACACCTTC.

This rearrangement joins TRBV24-1 to TRBJ2-1; D call uncertain. The germline V and J ends were trimmed by 4 bases and 3 bases, with 9 bases remaining between them. Germline V gene lookup returns CDR1 KGHDR and CDR2 SFDVKD. The CDR3 runs 14 residues. This CDR3 reads CATSEGTSYNEQFF. CDR3 sequence (DNA): TGTGCCACCAGTGAAGGAACCAGCTACAATGAGCAGTTCTTC.